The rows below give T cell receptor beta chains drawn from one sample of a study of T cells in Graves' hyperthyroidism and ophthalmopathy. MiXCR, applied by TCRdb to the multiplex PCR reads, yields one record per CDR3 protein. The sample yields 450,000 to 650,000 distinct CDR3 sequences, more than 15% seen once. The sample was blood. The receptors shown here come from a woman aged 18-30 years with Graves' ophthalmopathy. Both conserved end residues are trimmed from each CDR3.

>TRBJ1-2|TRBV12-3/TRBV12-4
ASSLQGPGTYYGYT
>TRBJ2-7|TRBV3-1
ASSQVSYEQY
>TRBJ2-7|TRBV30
AWSQDRRLGEQY
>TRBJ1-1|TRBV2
ASSETGARAEAF
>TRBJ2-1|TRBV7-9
ASGEASHNEQF
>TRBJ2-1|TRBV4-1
ASSPPGDPGNEQF
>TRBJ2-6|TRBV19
ASSIGGSGANVLT
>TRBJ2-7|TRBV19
ASSIYSGSSYEQY
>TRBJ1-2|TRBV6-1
ASSEDPYPGKGGYT
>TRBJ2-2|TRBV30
AWRYSVIAGDKELF
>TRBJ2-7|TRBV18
ASSPGTGSYEQY
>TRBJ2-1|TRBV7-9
ASSPVSSYNEQF
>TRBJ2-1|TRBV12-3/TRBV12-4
ASTLAGAAPGEQF
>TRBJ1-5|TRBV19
ASSMGQGVLQPQH
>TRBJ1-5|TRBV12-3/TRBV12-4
ASRLRESNQPQH
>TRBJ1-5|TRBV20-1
SARGMGHYSNQPQH
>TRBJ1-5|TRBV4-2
ASSQGGSQH
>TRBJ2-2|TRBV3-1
ASSQAGNTGELF
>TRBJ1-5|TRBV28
ASSSAGGNQPQH
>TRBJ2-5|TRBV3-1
ASSQVASGYQETQY
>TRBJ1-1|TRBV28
ASSFSRGITEAF
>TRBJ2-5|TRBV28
ASSYGLQETQY
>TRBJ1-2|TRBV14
ASSQVGFRDRANYGYT
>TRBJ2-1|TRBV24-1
ATSDDRGVRQYNEQF
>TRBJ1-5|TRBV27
ASSLSYGPQH
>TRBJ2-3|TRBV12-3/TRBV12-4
ASRDGDRRDTQY
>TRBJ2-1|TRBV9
ASSPPKGWDLSYNEQF
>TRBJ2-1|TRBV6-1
ASSKDSNEQF
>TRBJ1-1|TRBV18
ASSETGGLNTEAF
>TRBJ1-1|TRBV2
ASSDRTGWTEAF
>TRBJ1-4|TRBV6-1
ASSAGEKLF
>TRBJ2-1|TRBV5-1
ASSPTSGRKNEQF
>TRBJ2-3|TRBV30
AWSVASGRADTQY
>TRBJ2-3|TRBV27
ASSPPGLAGVDTQY
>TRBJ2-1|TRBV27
ASSSSGRLNVDEQF
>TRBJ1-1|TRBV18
ASSTRTGGGEGTEAF
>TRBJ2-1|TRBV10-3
AISRDHSYNEQF
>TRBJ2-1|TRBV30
AWSVGTGYGEQF
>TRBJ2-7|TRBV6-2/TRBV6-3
ATRRASYEQY
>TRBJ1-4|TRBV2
ASKKAGLNEKLF
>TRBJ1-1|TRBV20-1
SARGSFMNTEAF
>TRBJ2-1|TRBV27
VSSWASGTPSYNEQF
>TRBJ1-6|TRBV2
ASRDGQGNNSPLH
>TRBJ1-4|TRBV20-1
SATRTGANEKLF
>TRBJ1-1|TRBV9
ASSVAVEGTTF
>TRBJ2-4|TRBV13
ASSLGGATSGLGIQY
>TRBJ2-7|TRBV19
ASSIDRTSGGPARCYEQY
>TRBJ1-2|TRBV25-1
ASSEQGGSYGYT
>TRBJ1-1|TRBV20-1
SARGDSEAF
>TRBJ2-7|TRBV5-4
ASSLGRGQGLEQY
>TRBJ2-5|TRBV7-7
ASSPGRWETQY